This paragraph covers one T cell receptor (beta chain) sequence. Its antigen is still unknown. The data belong to a study of cytomegalovirus exposure and HLA in healthy donors. This CDR3 is 13 amino acids long. From germline, CDR1 is SGHVS and CDR2 FQNEAQ. V dropped 3 bases and J dropped 3 bases, with 8 bases sitting between them. The PCR ran on 60 Vbeta and 13 Jbeta primers. Only in-frame clones appear in the TCRdb table, and some are missing; sequencing was by immunoSEQ multiplex PCR. The table has 100,000 or so clones, roughly 73% seen once. Overall study findings and caveats: Researchers left out some V segments, among them TRBV6-2 and TRBV6-3, as indistinguishable. Rare TCR sequences dominated, though some public TCRs recurred in many donors. Sequencing likely generated an artifact that appeared as a cluster of highly shared sequence variants. It was about 180 TCR beta chains that were listed as cytomegalovirus-associated.

The material sequenced was PBMCs. The V call is TRBV7-8, the J call TRBJ1-2; D gene ambiguous. This clonotype was obtained from a man aged 35 to 55 in good health and CMV-seronegative. CDR3 region: CASSFSSHYGYTF. As DNA, the CDR3 is TGTGCCAGCAGCTTTAGCAGTCACTATGGCTACACCTTC. Filled out from reference TRBV7-8 and TRBJ1-2, the complete variable domain reads GAGVSQSPRYKVAKRGQDVALRCDPISGHVSLFWYQQALGQGPEFLTYFQNEAQLDKSGLPSDRFFAERPEGSVSTLKIQRTQQEDSAVYLCASSFSSHYGYTFGSGTRLTVV.